One T cell receptor beta chain is described in this entry. Antigen specificity is unknown. The entry originates in a study of beta chain features in type 1 diabetes. Study at large: Healthy donors and patients showed comparable age, gender and cell yields.

Study outcomes and limitations: For type 1 diabetes patients, VDJ junctions showed fewer insertions and more deletions.

Expressed TCRB transcripts were sequenced after all isolated RNA was converted to cDNA. Profiling relied on immunoSEQ multiplex PCR, and the TCRdb table lists in-frame clones only, not all of them. The sample contains under 400,000 clones, around a fifth of which appear only once. The receptor was isolated from a young woman in good health. The sample comprised naive CD4+ T cells from blood.

The CDR3 sequence: CASTPSKEGLPFNEQFF. For the CDR3, the DNA is TGTGCCAGCACCCCCAGTAAGGAGGGACTACCCTTCAATGAGCAGTTCTTC. The chain couples TRBV7-9 to TRBJ2-1; 7 nucleotides agree with TRBD2. CDR1 and CDR2 (germline): SEHNR, FQNEAQ (reference sequence). This CDR3 has 17 amino acids. J lost 6 bases, V lost 7 bases, and 18 bases had no gene match.